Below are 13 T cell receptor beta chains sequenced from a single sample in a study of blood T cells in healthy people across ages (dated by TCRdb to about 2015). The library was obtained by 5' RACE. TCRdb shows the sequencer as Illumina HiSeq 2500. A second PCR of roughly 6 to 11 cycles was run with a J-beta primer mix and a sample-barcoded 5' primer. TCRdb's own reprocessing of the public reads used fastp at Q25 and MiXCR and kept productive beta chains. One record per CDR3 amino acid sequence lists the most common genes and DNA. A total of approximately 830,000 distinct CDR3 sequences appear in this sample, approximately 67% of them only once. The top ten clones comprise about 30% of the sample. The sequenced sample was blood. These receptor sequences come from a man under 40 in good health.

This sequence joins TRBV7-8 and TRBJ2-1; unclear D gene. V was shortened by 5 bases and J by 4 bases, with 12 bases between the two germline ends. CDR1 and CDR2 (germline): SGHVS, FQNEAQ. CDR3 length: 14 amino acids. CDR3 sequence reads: CASSVGTNYNEQFF. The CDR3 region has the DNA TGTGCCAGCAGCGTTGGCACAAATTACAATGAGCAGTTCTTC. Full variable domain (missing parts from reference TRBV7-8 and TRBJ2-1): GAGVSQSPRYKVAKRGQDVALRCDPISGHVSLFWYQQALGQGPEFLTYFQNEAQLDKSGLPSDRFFAERPEGSVSTLKIQRTQQEDSAVYLCASSVGTNYNEQFFGPGTRLTVL.

In DNA, the CDR3 is TGTGCCAGCAGTTTGGGTCGGGGGGCGACAGAGACCCAGTACTTC. Protein sequence: CASSLGRGATETQYF. This chain joins TRBV12-3 or TRBV12-4 and TRBJ2-7; a possible D gene is TRBD2 (7 bases). The tail of the sequence fits TRBJ2-5 better, so the J call may be wrong. This CDR3 comprises 15 residues.

The CDR3 DNA sequence: TGTGCCAGCTCACCGGGGGGGTATCACGAGACCCAGTACTTC. As protein: CASSPGGYHETQYF. The chain recombines TRBV28 with TRBJ2-5; 8 bases agree with TRBD2. The CDR3 spans 14 residues. Germline V gene data show CDR1 as MDHEN and CDR2 as SYDVKM. V gave up 8 bases and J gave up 5 bases; unmatched junction bases: 10.

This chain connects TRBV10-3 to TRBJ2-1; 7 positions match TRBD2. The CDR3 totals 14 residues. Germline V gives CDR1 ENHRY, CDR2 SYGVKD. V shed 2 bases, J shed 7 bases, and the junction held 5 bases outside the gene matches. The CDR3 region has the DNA TGTGCCATCAGTGAGACCCCAGCGGGGAATGAGCAGTTCTTC. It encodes CAISETPAGNEQFF.

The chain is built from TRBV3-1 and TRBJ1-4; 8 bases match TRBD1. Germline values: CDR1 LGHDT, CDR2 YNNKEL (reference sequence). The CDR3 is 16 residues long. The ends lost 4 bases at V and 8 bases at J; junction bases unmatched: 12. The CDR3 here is CASSPAGQVGREKLFF. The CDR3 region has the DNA TGTGCCAGCAGCCCCGCGGGACAGGTGGGACGGGAAAAACTGTTTTTT.

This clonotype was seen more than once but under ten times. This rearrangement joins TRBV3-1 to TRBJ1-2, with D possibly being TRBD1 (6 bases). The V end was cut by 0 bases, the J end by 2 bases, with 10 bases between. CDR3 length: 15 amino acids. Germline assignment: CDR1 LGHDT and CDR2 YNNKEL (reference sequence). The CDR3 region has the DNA TGTGCCAGCAGCCAAGAGCTTGGACAGAACTATGGCTACACCTTC. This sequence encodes CASSQELGQNYGYTF.

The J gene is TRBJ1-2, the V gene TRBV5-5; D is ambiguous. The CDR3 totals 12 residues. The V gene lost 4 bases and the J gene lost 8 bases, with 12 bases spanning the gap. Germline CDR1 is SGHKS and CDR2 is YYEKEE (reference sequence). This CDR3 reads CASSPSGIGYTF. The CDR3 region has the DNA TGTGCCAGCAGCCCTTCGGGGATCGGCTACACCTTC.

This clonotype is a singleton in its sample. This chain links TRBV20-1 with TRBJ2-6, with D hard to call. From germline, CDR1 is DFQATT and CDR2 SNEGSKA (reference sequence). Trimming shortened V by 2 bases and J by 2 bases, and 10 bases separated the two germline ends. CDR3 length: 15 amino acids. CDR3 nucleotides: TGCAGTGCTAGAAATCCAGCCCCTGGGGCCAACGTCCTGACTTTC. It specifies CSARNPAPGANVLTF.

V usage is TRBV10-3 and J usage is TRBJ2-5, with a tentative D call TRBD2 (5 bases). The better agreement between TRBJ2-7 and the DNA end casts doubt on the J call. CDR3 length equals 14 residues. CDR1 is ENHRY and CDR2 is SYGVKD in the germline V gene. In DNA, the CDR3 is TGTGCCATCAGTAAGTTCCCCGGGACCTACGAGCAGTACTTC. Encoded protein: CAISKFPGTYEQYF.

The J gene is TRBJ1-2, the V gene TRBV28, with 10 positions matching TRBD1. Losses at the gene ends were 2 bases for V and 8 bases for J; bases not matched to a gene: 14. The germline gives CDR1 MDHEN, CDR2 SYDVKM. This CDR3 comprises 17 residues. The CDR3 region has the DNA TGTGCCAGCAGTTTAGCCAGGACAGGGGGAGCTAACGAGGGCTACACCTTC. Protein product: CASSLARTGGANEGYTF.

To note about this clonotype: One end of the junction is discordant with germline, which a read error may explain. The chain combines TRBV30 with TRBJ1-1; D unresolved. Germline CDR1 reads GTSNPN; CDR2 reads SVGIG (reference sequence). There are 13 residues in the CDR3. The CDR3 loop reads CAGSVIGRSEAFF. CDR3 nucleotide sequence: TGTGCCGGGAGTGTAATCGGACGTTCAGAAGCTTTCTTT.

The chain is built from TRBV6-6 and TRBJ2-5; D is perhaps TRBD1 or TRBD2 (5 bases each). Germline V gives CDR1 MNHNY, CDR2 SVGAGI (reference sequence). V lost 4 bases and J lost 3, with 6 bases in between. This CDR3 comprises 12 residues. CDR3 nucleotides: TGTGCCAGCAGTTGGGGGAAAGAGACCCAGTACTTC. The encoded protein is CASSWGKETQYF.

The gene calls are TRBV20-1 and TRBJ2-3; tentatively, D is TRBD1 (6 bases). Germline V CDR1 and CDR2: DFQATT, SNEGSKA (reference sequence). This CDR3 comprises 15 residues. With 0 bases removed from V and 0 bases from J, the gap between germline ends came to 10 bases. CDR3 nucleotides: TGCAGTGCTAGAGAGGGACATCTTAGCACAGATACGCAGTATTTT. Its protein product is CSAREGHLSTDTQYF.